This record looks at one TCR beta chain sequence and its context. After removal of 3 bases from V and 4 bases from J, the junction contained 9 bases not matched to a gene. This CDR3 has 16 residues. Germline values: CDR1 LGHDT, CDR2 YNNKEL (reference sequence). The sample comes from a study of blood T cell repertoires in COVID-19. About the research overall: From T cells, B-cell-depleted T cells, or PBMCs came the material, which was cDNA or gDNA.

TCRdb's copy holds only in-frame clones and misses some; the assay was immunoSEQ multiplex PCR. The repertoire has a few hundred thousand clones, more than 75% of them found once; the top ten carry approximately 0.93%. Donors in Cohort 3 who had recovered were those with two negative PCRs, healthcare professional clearance, or resolution of their symptoms. The chain links TRBV3-1 (or the pseudogene TRBV3-2) to TRBJ2-3; TRBD2 aligns across 8 bases. The sample consisted of PBMCs or T cells enriched from blood (not recorded which). This receptor was obtained from a woman aged 30 to 39 who had recovered from COVID-19. In DNA, the CDR3 is TGTGCCAGCAGCCAGCTTCGGGGGGGCCTCGCAGATACGCAGTATTTT. It codes for CASSQLRGGLADTQYF.